This TCR beta chain was sequenced during a study of post-analysis software for immune sequencing data. Overall study results and limits: TRBV5-6, TRBV5-1 and TRBV20-1 belonged to a set of a handful of TRBV segments that were more frequent in patients than controls. Co-batched samples clustered tightly together by F measure. Normalized Chao1 diversity was significantly reduced in patients versus controls.

Comments on this clonotype: Antigen unknown.

The length of the CDR3 is 14 residues. The ends lost 4 bases at V and 6 bases at J; junction bases unmatched: 8. Germline V CDR1 and CDR2: LGHDT, YNNKEL (reference sequence). The TCR beta cDNA libraries carried unique molecular identifiers. A population of roughly 0.9 to 11 million T cells gave rise to roughly 0.5 million cDNA molecules. TCRdb re-called the PCR reads through MiXCR, storing one row per CDR3 protein. Here the sample spans some 890,000 distinct CDR3 sequences, roughly 50% being singletons. The chain recombines TRBV3-1 with TRBJ1-1; 7 positions agree with TRBD1. This clonotype was obtained from a girl aged 5-17 years with multiple sclerosis. Input material: blood. The CDR3 is CASSLIGQDSEAFF. The CDR3 DNA reads as TGTGCCAGCAGCCTTATCGGACAGGATTCTGAAGCTTTCTTT.